The source of this TCR beta chain is a study of T cell repertoires in cytomegalovirus infection. TCRdb ran MiXCR on the reads and lists one entry per CDR3 protein. The sample has fewer than 950,000 distinct CDR3 sequences, approximately 29% seen once. The CDR3 consists of 12 residues. The V and J ends lost 10 bases and 6 bases respectively, with 15 bases between them. Germline-derived CDR1 and CDR2 are ENHRY and SYGVKD. This clonotype occurred a few times. Its antigen is unknown. This TCR derives from a human donor in good health (CMV status not recorded). Some clones in this sample may be carry-over from other donors' samples. The gene calls are TRBV10-3 and TRBJ1-2; the D gene is possibly TRBD1 (6 bases). The sample was cultured CD8+ T cells from PBMCs, taken from culture after CMV antigen stimulation. The CDR3 bases are TGTGCCACGATAGGGGGGGGGAATGGCTACACCTTC. It is translated as CATIGGGNGYTF.